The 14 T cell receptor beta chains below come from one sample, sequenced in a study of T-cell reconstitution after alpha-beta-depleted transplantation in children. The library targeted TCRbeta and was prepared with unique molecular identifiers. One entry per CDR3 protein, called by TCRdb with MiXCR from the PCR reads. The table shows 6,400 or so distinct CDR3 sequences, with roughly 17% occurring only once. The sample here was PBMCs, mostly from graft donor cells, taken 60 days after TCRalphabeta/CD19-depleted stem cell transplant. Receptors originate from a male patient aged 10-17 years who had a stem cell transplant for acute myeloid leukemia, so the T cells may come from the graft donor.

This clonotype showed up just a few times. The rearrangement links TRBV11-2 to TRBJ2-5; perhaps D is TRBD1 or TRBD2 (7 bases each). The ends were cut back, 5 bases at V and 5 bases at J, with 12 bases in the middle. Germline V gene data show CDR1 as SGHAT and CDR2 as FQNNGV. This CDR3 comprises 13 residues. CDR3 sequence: CASSPGGGETQYF. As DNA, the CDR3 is TGTGCCAGCAGCCCAGGGGGGGGGGAGACCCAGTACTTC.

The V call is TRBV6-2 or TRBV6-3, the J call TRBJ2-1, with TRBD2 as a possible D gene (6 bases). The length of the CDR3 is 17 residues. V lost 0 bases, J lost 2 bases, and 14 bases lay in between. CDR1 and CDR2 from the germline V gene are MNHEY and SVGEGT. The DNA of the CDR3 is TGTGCCAGCAGTTACTCGAGAGGAGGGAGGACCTACAATGAGCAGTTCTTC. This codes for CASSYSRGGRTYNEQFF.

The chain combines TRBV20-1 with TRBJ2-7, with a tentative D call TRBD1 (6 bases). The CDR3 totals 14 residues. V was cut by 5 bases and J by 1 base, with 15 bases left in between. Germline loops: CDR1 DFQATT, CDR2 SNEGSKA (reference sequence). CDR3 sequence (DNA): TGCAGTGCTTCGGGACACAGCCTTTCCTACGAGCAGTACTTC. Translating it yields CSASGHSLSYEQYF.

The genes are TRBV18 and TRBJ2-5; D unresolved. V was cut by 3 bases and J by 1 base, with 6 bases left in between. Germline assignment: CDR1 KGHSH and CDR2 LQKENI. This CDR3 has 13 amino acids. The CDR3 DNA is TGTGCCAGCTCACCGGGCTTCCAAGAGACCCAGTACTTC. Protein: CASSPGFQETQYF.

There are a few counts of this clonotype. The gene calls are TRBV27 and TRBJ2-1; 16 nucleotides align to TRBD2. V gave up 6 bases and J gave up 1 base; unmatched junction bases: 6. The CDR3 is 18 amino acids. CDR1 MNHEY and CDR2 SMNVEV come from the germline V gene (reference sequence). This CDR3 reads CASRLGTSGRGSYNEQFF. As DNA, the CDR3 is TGTGCCAGCAGGCTCGGGACTAGCGGGAGGGGGTCCTACAATGAGCAGTTCTTC.

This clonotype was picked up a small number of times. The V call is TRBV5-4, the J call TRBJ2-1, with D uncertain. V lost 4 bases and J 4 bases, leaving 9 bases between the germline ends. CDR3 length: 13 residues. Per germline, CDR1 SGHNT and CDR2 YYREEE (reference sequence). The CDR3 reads CASSINVYNEQFF. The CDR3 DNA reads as TGTGCCAGCAGCATCAACGTTTACAATGAGCAGTTCTTC.

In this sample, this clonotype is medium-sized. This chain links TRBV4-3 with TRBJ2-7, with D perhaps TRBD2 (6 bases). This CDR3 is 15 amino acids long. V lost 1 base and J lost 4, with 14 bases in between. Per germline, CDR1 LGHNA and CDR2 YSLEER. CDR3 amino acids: CASSQVIGGSYEQYF. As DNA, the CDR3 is TGCGCCAGCAGCCAAGTTATCGGGGGAAGTTACGAGCAGTACTTC.

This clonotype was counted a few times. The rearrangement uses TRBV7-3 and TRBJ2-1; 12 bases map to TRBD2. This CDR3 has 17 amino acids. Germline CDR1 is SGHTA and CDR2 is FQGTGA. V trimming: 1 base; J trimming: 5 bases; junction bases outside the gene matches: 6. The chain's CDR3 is CASSLSSSGRANNEQFF. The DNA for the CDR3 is TGTGCCAGCAGCTTAAGTTCTAGCGGGAGGGCAAACAATGAGCAGTTCTTC.

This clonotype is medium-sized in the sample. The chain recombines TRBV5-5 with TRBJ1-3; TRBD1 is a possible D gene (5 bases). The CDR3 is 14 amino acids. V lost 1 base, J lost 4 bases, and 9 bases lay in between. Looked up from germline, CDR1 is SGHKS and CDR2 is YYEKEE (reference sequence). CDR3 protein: CASSLTQAGNTIYF. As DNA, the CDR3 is TGTGCCAGCAGCTTGACACAGGCGGGAAACACCATATATTTT.

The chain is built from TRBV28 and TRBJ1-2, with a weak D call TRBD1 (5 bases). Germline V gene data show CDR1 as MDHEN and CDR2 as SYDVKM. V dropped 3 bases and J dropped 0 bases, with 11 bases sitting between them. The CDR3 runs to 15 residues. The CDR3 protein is CASSLGVQSNYGYTF. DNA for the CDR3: TGTGCCAGCAGTTTGGGGGTGCAGTCTAACTATGGCTACACCTTC.

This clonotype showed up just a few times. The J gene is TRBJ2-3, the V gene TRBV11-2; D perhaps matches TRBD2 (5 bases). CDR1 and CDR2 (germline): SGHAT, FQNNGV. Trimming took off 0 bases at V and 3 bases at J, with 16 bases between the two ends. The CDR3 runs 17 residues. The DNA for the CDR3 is TGTGCCAGCAGCTTAGATCCCGCCCCTAGAGGGACAGATACGCAGTATTTT. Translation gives CASSLDPAPRGTDTQYF.

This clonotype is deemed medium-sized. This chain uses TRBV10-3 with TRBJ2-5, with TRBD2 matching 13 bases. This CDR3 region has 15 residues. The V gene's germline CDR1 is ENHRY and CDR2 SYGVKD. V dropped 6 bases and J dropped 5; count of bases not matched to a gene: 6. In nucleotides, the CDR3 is TGTGCCATCAGCCCCGGGACTAGCGGGACTGAGACCCAGTACTTC. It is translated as CAISPGTSGTETQYF.

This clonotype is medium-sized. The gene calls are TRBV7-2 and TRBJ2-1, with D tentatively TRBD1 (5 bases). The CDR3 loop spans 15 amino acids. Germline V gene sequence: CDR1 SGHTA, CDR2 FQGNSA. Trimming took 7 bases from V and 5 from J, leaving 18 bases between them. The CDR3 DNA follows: TGTGCCAGCACCCCCTTTGGGGCCCGAGACAATGAGCAGTTCTTC. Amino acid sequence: CASTPFGARDNEQFF.

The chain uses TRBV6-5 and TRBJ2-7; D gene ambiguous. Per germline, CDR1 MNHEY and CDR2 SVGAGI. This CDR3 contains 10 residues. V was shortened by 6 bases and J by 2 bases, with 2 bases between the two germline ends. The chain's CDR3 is CASRAYEQYF. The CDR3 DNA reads TGTGCCAGCAGAGCCTACGAGCAGTACTTC.